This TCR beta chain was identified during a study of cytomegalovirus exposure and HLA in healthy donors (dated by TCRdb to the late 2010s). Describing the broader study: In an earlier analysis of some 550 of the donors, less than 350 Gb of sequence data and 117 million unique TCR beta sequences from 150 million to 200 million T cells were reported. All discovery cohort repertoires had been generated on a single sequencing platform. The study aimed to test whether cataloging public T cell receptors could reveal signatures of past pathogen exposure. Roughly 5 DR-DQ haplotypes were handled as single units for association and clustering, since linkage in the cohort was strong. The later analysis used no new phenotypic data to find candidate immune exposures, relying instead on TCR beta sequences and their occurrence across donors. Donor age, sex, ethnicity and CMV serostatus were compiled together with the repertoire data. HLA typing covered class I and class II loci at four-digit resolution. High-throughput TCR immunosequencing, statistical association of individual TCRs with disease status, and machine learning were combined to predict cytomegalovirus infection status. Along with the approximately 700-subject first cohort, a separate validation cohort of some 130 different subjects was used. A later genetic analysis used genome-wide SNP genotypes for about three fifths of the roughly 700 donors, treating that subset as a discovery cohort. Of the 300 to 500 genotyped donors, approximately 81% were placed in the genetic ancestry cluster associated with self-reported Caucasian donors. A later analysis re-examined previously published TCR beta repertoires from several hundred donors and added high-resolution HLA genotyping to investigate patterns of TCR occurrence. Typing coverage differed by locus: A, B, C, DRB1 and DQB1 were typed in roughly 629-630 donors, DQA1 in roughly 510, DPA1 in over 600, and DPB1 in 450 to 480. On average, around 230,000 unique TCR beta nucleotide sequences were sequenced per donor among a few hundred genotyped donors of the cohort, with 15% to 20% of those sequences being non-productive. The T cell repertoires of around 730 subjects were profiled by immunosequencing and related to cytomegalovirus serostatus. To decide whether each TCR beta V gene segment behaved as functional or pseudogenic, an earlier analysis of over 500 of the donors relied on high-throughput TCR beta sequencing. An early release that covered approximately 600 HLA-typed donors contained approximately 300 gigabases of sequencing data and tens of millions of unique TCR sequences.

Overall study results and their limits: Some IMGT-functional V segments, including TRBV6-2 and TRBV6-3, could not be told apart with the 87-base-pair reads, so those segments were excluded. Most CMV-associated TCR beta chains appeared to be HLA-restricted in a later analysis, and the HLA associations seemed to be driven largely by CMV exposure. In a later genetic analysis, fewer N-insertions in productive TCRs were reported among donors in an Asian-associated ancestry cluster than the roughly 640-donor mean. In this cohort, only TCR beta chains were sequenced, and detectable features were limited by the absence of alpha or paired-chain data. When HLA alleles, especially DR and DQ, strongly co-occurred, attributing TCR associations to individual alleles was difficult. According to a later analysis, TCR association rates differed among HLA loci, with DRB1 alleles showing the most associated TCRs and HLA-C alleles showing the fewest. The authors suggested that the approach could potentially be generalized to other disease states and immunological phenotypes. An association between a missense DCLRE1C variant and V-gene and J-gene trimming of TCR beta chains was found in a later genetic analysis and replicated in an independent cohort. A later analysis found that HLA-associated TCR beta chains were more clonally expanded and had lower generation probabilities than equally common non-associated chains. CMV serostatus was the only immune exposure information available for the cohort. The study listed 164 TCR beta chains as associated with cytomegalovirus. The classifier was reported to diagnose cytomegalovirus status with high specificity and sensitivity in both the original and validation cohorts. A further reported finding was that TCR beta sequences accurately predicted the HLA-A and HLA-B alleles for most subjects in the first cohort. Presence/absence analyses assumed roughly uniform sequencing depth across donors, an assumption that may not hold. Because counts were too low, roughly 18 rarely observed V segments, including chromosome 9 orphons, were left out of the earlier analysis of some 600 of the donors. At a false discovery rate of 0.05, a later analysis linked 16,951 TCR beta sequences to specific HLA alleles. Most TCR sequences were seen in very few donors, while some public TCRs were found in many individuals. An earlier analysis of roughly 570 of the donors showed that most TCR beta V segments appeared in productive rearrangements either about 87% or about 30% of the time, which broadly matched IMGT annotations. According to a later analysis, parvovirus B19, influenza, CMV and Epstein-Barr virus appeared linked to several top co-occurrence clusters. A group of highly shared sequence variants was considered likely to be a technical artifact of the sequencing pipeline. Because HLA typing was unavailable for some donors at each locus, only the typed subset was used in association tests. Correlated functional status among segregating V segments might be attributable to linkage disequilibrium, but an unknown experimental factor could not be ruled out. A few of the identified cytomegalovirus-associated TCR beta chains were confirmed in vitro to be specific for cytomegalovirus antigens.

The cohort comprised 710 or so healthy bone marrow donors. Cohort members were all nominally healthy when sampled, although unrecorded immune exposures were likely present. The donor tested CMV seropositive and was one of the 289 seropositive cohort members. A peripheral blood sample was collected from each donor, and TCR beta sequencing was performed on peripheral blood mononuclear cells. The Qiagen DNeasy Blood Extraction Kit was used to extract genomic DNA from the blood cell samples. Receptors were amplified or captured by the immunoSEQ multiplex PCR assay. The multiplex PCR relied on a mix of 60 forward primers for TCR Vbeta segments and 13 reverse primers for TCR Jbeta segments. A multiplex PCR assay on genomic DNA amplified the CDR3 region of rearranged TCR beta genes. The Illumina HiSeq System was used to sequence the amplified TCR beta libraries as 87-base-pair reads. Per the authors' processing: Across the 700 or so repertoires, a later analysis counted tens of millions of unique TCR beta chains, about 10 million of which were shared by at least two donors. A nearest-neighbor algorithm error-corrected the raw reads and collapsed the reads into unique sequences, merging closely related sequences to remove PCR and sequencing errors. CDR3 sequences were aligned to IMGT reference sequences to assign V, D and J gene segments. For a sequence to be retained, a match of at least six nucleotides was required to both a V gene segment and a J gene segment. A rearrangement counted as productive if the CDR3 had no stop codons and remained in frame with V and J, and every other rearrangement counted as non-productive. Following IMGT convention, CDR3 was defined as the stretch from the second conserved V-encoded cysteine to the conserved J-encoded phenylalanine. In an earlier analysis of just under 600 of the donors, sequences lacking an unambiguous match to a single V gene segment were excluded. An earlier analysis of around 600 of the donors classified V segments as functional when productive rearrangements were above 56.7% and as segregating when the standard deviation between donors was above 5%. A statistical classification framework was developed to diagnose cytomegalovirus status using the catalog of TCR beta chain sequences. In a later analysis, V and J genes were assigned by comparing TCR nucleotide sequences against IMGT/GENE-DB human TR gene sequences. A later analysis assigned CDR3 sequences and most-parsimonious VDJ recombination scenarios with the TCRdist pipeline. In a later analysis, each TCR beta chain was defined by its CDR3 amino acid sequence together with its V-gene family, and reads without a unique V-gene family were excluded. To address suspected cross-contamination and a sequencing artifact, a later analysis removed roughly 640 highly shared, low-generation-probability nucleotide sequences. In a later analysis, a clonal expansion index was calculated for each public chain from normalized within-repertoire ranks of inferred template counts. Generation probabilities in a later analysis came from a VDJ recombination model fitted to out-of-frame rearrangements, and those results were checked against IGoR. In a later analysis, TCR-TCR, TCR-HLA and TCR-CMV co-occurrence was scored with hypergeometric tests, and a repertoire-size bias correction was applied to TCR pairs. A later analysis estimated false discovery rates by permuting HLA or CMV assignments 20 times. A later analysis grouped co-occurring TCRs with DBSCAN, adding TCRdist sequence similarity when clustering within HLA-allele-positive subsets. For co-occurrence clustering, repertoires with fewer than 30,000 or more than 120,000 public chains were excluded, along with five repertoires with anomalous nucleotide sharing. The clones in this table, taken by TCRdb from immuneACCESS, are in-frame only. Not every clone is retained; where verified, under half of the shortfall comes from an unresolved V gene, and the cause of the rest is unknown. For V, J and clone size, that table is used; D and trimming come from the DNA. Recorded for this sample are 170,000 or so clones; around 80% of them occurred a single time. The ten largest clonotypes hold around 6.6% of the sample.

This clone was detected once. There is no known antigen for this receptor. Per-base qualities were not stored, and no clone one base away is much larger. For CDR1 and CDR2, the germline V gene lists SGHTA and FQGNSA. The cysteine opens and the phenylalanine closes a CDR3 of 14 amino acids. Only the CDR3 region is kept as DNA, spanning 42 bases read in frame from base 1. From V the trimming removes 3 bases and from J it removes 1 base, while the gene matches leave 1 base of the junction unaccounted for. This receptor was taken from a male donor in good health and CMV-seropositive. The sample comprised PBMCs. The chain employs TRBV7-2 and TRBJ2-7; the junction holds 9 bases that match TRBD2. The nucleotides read TGTGCCAGCAGCTTTAGCGGGAGTTCCTACGAGCAGTACTTC. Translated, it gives CASSFSGSSYEQYF.